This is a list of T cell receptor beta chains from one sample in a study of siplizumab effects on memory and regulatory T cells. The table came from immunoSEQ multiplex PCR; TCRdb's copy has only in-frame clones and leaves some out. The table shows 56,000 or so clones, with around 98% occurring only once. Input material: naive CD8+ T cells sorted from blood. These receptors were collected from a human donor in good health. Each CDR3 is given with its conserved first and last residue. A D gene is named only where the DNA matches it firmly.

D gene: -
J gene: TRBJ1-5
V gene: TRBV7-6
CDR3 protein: CASSPRNQPQHF
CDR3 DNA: TGTGCCAGCAGCCCCCGCAATCAGCCCCAGCATTTT

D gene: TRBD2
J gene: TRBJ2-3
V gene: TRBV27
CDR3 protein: CASSLGLAGAPGTDTQYF
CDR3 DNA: TGTGCCAGCAGTTTGGGTCTAGCGGGAGCCCCGGGCACAGATACGCAGTATTTT

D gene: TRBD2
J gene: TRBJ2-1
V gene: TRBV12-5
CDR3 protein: CASGLGTSGRVRNEQFF
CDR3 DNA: TGTGCTAGTGGTTTGGGGACTAGCGGGAGGGTACGCAATGAGCAGTTCTTC

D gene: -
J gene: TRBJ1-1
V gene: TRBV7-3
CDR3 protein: CASSLTTRGNTEAFF
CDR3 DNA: TGTGCCAGCAGCTTGACCACCAGGGGGAACACTGAAGCTTTCTTT

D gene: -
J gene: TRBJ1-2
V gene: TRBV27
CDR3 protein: CASSQGSGYTF
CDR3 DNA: TGTGCCAGCAGCCAGGGATCTGGCTACACCTTC

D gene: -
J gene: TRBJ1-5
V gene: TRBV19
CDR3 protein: CASSPPGGFQPQHF
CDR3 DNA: TGTGCCAGTAGTCCCCCAGGAGGGTTTCAGCCCCAGCATTTT

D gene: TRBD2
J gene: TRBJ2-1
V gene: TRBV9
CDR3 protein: CASSVIGLAGLNEQFF
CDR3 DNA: TGTGCCAGCAGCGTAATAGGACTAGCGGGCCTAAATGAGCAGTTCTTC

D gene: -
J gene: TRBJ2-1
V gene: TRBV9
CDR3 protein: CASSGTDNEQFF
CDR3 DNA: TGTGCCAGCAGCGGGACGGACAATGAGCAGTTCTTC

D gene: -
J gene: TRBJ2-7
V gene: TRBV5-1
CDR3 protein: CASSPVGVEQYF
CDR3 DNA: TGCGCCAGCAGCCCCGTTGGGGTAGAGCAGTACTTC

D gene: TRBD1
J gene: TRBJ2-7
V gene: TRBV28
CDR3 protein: CASSATGTGAYEQYF
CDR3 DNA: TGTGCCAGCAGCGCTACCGGGACAGGGGCCTACGAGCAGTACTTC

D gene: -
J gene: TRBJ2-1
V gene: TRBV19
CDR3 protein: CASSIDRSGQHPSYNEQFF
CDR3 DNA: TGTGCCAGTAGTATTGATAGGAGCGGCCAACATCCTTCCTACAATGAGCAGTTCTTC

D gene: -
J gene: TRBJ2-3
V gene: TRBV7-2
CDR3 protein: CASSSSLSTDTQYF
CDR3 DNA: TGTGCCAGCAGCTCCTCGCTATCCACAGATACGCAGTATTTT

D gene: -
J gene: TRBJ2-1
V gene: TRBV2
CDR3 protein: CASSEKVAGWDNEQFF
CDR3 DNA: TGTGCCAGCAGTGAAAAGGTGGCGGGGTGGGACAATGAGCAGTTCTTC

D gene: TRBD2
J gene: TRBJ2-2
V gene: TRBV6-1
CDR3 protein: CASSGLAGAGELFF
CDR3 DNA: TGTGCCAGCAGTGGACTAGCGGGAGCCGGGGAGCTGTTTTTT

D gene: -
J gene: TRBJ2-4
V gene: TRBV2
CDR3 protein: CASRDGQRGYIQYF
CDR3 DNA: TGTGCCAGCAGGGACGGACAGAGGGGGTACATTCAGTACTTC

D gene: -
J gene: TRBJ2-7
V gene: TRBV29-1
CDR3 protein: CSVFPRGLNEQYF
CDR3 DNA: TGCAGCGTTTTCCCCCGAGGGCTGAACGAGCAGTACTTC

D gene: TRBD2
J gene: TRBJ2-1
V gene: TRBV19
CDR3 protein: CASSRDGVGLAGVGYNEQFF
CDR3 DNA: TGTGCCAGTAGCCGAGATGGGGTGGGACTAGCGGGAGTCGGTTACAATGAGCAGTTCTTC

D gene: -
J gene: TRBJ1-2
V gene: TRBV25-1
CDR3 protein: CASSDYIRTGYTF
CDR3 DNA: TGTGCCAGCAGTGACTACATCAGGACGGGCTACACCTTC

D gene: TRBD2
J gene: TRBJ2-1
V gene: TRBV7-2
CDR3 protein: CASSLVPGGAYNEQFF
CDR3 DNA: TGTGCCAGCAGCTTAGTACCGGGGGGGGCCTACAATGAGCAGTTCTTC

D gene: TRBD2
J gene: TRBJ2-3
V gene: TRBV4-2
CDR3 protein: CASSQGLAGYSSTDTQYF
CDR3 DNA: TGTGCCAGCAGCCAAGGACTAGCGGGATATTCTAGCACAGATACGCAGTATTTT